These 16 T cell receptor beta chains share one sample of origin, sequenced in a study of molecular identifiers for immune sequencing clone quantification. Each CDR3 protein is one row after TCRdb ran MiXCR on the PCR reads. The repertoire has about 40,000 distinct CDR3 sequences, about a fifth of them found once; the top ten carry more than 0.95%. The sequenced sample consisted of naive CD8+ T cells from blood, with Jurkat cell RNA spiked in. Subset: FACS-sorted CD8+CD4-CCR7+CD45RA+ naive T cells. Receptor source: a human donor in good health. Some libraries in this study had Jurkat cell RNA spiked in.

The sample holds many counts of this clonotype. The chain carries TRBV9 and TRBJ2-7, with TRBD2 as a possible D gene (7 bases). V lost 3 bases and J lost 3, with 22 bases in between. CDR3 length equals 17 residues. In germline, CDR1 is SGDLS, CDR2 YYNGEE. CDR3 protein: CASSAEGGGRFHYEQYF. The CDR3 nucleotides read TGTGCCAGCAGCGCGGAGGGGGGCGGGAGATTCCACTACGAGCAGTACTTC.

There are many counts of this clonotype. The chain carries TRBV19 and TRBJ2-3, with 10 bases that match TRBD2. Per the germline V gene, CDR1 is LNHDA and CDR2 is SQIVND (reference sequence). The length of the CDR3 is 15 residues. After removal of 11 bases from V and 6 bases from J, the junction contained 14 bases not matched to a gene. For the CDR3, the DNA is TGTGCCTCCCAGAGGGCTAGCGGGGGTCAGGATACGCAGTATTTT. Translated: CASQRASGGQDTQYF.

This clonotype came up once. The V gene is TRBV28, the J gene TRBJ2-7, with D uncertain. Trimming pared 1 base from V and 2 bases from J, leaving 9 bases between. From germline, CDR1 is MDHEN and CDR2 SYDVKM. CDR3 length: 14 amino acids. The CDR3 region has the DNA TGTGCCAGCAGTTTATCTCACGGAGCCTACGAGCAGTACTTC. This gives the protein CASSLSHGAYEQYF.

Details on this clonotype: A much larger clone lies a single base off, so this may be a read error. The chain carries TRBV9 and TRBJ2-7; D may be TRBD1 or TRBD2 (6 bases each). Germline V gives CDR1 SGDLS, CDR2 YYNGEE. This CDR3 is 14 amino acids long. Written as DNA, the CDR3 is TGTGCCGGCAGCGTAGTGGGGGGCCCCGGCGAGCAGTACTTC. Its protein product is CAGSVVGGPGEQYF.

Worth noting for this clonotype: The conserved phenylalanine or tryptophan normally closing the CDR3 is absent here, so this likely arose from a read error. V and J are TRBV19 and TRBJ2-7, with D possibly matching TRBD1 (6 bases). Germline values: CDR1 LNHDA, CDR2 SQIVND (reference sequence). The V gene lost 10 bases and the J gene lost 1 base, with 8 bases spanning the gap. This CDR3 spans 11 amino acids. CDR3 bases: TGTGCCAAGGGGGAGTCCTACGAGCAGTACCTC. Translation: CAKGESYEQYL.

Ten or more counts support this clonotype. The CDR3 DNA sequence: TGTGCCAGCAGCTCGGGGTCTAGCGGGAGAATGGCAGATACGCAGTATTTT. This sequence encodes CASSSGSSGRMADTQYF. This chain connects TRBV7-2 to TRBJ2-3, with 10 bases lining up with TRBD2. V shed 4 bases and J 4 bases; nucleotides not matched to a gene: 11. The CDR3 totals 17 residues. Per the germline V gene, CDR1 is SGHTA and CDR2 is FQGNSA.

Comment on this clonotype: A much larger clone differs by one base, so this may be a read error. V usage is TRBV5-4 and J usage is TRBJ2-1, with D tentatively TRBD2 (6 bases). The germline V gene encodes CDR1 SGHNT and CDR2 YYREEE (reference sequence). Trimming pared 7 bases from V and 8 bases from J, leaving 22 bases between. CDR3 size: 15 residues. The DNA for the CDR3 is TGTGCCAGCGGCTACGCCGGGACTCCCGAGTATGAGCAGTTCTTC. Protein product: CASGYAGTPEYEQFF. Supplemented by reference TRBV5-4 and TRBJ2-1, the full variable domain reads ETGVTQSPTHLIKTRGQQVTLRCSSQSGHNTVSWYQQALGQGPQFIFQYYREEENGRGNFPPRFSGLQFPNYSSELNVNALELDDSALYLCASGYAGTPEYEQFFGPGTRLTVL.

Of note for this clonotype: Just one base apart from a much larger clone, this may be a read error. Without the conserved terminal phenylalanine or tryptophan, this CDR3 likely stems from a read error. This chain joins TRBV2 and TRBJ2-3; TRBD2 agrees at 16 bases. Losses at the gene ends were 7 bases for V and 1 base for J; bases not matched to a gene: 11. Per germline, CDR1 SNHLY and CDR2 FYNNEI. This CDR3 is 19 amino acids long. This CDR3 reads CASTMGLAGGPWGTDTQYL. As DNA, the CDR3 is TGTGCCAGCACTATGGGACTAGCGGGGGGGCCTTGGGGCACAGATACGCAGTATCTT.

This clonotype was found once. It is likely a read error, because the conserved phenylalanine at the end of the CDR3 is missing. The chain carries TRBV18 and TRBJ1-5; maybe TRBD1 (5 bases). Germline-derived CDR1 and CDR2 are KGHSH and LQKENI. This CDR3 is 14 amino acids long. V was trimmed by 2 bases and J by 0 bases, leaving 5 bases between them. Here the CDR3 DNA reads TGTGCCAGCTCACCAGACAGTAGCAATCAGCCCCAGCATCTT. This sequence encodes CASSPDSSNQPQHL.

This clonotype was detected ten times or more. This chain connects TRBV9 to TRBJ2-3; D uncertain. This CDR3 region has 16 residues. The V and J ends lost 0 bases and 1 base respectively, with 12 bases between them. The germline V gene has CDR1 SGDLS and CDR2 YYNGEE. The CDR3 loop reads CASSVGLVFGTDTQYF. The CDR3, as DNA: TGTGCCAGCAGCGTAGGACTGGTCTTCGGCACAGATACGCAGTATTTT.

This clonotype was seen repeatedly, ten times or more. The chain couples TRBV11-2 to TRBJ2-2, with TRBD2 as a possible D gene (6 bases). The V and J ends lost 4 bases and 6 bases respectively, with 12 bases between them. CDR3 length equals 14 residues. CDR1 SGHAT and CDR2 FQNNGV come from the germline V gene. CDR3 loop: CASSSTEGAGELFF. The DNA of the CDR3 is TGTGCCAGCAGCTCGACGGAGGGCGCCGGGGAGCTGTTTTTT.

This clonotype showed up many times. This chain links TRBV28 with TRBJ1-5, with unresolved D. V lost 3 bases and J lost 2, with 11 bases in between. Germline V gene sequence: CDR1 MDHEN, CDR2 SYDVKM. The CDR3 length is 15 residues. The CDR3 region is CASSFGVYGNQPQHF. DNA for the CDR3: TGTGCCAGCAGTTTTGGGGTCTATGGCAATCAGCCCCAGCATTTT.

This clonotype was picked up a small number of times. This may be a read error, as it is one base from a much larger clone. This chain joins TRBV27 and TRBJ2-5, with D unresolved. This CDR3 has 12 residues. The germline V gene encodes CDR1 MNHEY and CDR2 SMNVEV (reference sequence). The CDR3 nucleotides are TGTGACAGCAGAAGAGGTGGAGAGACCCAGTACTTC. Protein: CDSRRGGETQYF.

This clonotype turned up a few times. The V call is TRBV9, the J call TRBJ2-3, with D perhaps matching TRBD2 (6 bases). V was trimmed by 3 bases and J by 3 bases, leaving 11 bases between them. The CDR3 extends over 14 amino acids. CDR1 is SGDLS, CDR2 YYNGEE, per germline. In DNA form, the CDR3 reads TGTGCCAGCAGCGCGGTAGCGGTTACAGATACGCAGTATTTT. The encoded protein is CASSAVAVTDTQYF.

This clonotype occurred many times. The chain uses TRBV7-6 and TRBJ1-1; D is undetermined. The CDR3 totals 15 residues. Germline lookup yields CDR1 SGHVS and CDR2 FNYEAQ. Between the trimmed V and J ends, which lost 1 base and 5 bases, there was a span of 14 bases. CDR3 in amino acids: CASSLGAEVRTEAFF. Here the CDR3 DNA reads TGTGCCAGCAGCTTAGGGGCGGAGGTACGGACTGAAGCTTTCTTT.

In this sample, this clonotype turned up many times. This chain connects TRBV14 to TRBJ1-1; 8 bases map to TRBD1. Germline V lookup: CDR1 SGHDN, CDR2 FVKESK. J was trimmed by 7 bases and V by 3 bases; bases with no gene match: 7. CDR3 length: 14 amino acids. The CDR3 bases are TGTGCCAGCAGCCACACCGGGACAGGACTTGAAGCTTTCTTT. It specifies CASSHTGTGLEAFF. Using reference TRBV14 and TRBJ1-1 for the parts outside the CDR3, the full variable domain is EAGVTQFPSHSVIEKGQTVTLRCDPISGHDNLYWYRRVMGKEIKFLLHFVKESKQDESGMPNNRFLAERTGGTYSTLKVQPAELEDSGVYFCASSHTGTGLEAFFGQGTRLTVV.